This entry lists 19 T cell receptor beta chains sequenced from one sample in a study of blood T cell repertoires in COVID-19. Repertoires were generated with immunoSEQ multiplex PCR, while TCRdb's copy carries only in-frame clones and drops some. The repertoire has 150,000 or so clones, 88% of them found once; the top ten carry around 25%. Sample: peripheral blood. The receptors were gathered from a man aged 60 to 75 with acute or convalescent COVID-19.

The chain has TRBV5-1 and TRBJ2-2; 7 bases are a match to TRBD1. Germline V gene sequence: CDR1 SGHRS, CDR2 YFSETQ. The CDR3 totals 17 residues. The V and J ends lost 3 bases and 0 bases, in that order; junction bases with no gene match: 8. This CDR3 is CASSSTGSSANTGELFF. As DNA, the CDR3 is TGCGCCAGCAGCTCGACAGGGTCATCTGCGAACACCGGGGAGCTGTTTTTT.

The chain couples TRBV7-9 to TRBJ2-3; the D gene is possibly TRBD1 (7 bases). In germline, CDR1 is SEHNR, CDR2 FQNEAQ (reference sequence). The CDR3 spans 18 residues. V lost 5 bases to trimming and J lost 1 base, with 22 bases between them. In DNA form, the CDR3 reads TGTGCCAGCAGCCATAAAGCTCGAGGCAGGGGGGGCACAGATACGCAGTATTTT. This sequence encodes CASSHKARGRGGTDTQYF.

V and J are TRBV30 and TRBJ1-6; 9 bases fit TRBD1. This CDR3 region has 16 residues. Germline loops: CDR1 GTSNPN, CDR2 SVGIG (reference sequence). V trimming: 2 bases; J trimming: 5 bases; junction bases outside the gene matches: 7. Here the CDR3 DNA reads TGTGCCTGGAGTCCCGGGACAGGGATAAATAATTCACCCCTCCACTTT. Translation: CAWSPGTGINNSPLHF. Complete variable domain (other parts from reference TRBV30 and TRBJ1-6): SQTIHQWPATLVQPVGSPLSLECTVEGTSNPNLYWYRQAAGRGLQLLFYSVGIGQISSEVPQNLSASRPQDRQFILSSKKLLLSDSGFYLCAWSPGTGINNSPLHFGNGTRLTVT.

The gene calls are TRBV6-5 and TRBJ2-3; 7 bases align to TRBD2. Trimming took 6 bases from V and 3 from J; bases not matched to a gene: 6. Germline values: CDR1 MNHEY, CDR2 SVGAGI. The CDR3 consists of 14 residues. CDR3 region: CASRTSSKTDTQYF. The CDR3 DNA is TGTGCCAGCAGGACTAGCTCCAAGACAGATACGCAGTATTTT.

V usage is TRBV3-1 (or the pseudogene TRBV3-2) and J usage is TRBJ2-5, with D maybe TRBD2 (6 bases). This CDR3 comprises 15 residues. V lost 1 base to trimming and J lost 5 bases, with 14 bases between them. Germline CDR1 is LGHDT and CDR2 is YNNKEL (reference sequence). CDR3 DNA sequence: TGTGCCAGCAGCCAAGCAGGGTCCGGGGGTGAGACCCAGTACTTC. Protein sequence: CASSQAGSGGETQYF.

The chain links TRBV27 to TRBJ2-7; a possible D gene is TRBD1 (5 bases). CDR1 is MNHEY, CDR2 SMNVEV, per germline (reference sequence). The CDR3 contains 15 residues. V was clipped by 6 bases and J by 8 bases, with 23 bases between them. CDR3 bases: TGTGCCAGCAGCCCGTTGTCAGTCCGACAGACTCAGCAGTACTTC. This encodes CASSPLSVRQTQQYF.

The rearrangement uses TRBV12-2 and TRBJ2-3; TRBD1, as called in the table, went unchecked against the DNA. TRBV12-2 is assigned pseudogene status. This CDR3 region has 13 residues. The CDR3 DNA reads as TGTGCAAGTCGCTTCCAGAGCACAGATACGCAGTATTTT. Amino acid sequence: CASRFQSTDTQYF.

The chain uses TRBV29-1 and TRBJ2-3, with TRBD2 identical over 8 bases. Trimming cost V 3 bases and J 2 bases; bases outside gene matches: 7. Germline CDR1 is SQVTM and CDR2 is ANQGSEA. The CDR3 extends over 15 amino acids. CDR3 in amino acids: CSVDVGGGITDTQYF. DNA of the CDR3: TGCAGCGTTGATGTCGGCGGGGGGATCACAGATACGCAGTATTTT.

The chain is built from TRBV12-3 or TRBV12-4 and TRBJ2-5; D not resolved. The CDR3 contains 12 residues. V was clipped by 8 bases and J by 2 bases, with 9 bases between them. The CDR3 DNA sequence: TGTGCCAGCGGAGAAGCTCAAGAGACCCAGTACTTC. The encoded protein is CASGEAQETQYF.

The rearrangement uses TRBV5-1 and TRBJ1-1; D ambiguous. Germline CDR1 SGHRS, CDR2 YFSETQ. V was trimmed by 3 bases and J by 6 bases, leaving 12 bases between them. The CDR3 is made up of 13 amino acids. The CDR3 DNA is TGCGCCAGCAGCTCACAGTTTCAGGCTGAAGCTTTCTTT. Encoded protein: CASSSQFQAEAFF.

This chain links TRBV2 with TRBJ1-1, with TRBD1 identical over 9 bases. Per the germline V gene, CDR1 is SNHLY and CDR2 is FYNNEI. Unmatched junction bases numbered 4, after V lost 3 bases and J lost 5 bases. The CDR3 runs 14 residues. The CDR3 spells CASSEYRGQTEAFF. The CDR3 DNA reads as TGTGCCAGCAGTGAGTACAGGGGGCAAACTGAAGCTTTCTTT. The full variable domain, in which reference TRBV2 and TRBJ1-1 provide the parts outside the CDR3, is EPEVTQTPSHQVTQMGQEVILRCVPISNHLYFYWYRQILGQKVEFLVSFYNNEISEKSEIFDDQFSVERPDGSNFTLKIRSTKLEDSAMYFCASSEYRGQTEAFFGQGTRLTVV.

J is TRBJ2-7 and V is TRBV4-1, with 7 bases aligning to TRBD1. V was clipped by 0 bases and J by 2 bases; unmatched bases: 4. The CDR3 loop spans 15 amino acids. Per the germline V gene, CDR1 is MGHRA and CDR2 is YSYEKL. CDR3 nucleotides: TGCGCCAGCAGCCAAGAGGGACAGTCACCCTACGAGCAGTACTTC. Protein product: CASSQEGQSPYEQYF.

This sequence joins TRBV3-1 (or the pseudogene TRBV3-2) and TRBJ2-7, with D possibly TRBD2 on 5 matching bases. V lost 0 bases and J lost 6, with 6 bases in between. Germline V CDR1 and CDR2: LGHDT, YNNKEL (reference sequence). The CDR3 has 12 residues. DNA for the CDR3: TGTGCCAGCAGCCAAGAGGGAGTCGAGCAGTACTTC. This sequence encodes CASSQEGVEQYF.

A few counts support this clone. CDR3 DNA sequence: TGTGCCAGCAGTCAGGACAGGGCTTCCGGTGGCTACACCTTC. The encoded protein is CASSQDRASGGYTF. The chain carries TRBV6-5 and TRBJ1-2; 8 bases agree with TRBD1. Germline values: CDR1 MNHEY, CDR2 SVGAGI. The CDR3 runs 14 residues. The trim removed 5 bases at V and 7 bases at J, leaving 9 bases unmatched.

J is TRBJ1-2 and V is TRBV27; D is perhaps TRBD1 (5 bases). Germline V lookup: CDR1 MNHEY, CDR2 SMNVEV (reference sequence). V lost 6 bases, J lost 4 bases, and 30 bases lay in between. The CDR3 spans 19 residues. The CDR3 sequence is CASRPGEGSKTALPYGYTF. CDR3 bases: TGTGCCAGCAGACCGGGGGAGGGATCGAAGACAGCCCTACCCTATGGCTACACCTTC.

About this clone itself: Other DNA sequences in the same sample also yield this CDR3. V usage is TRBV5-1 and J usage is TRBJ1-1; the D gene is possibly TRBD1 (5 bases). Trimming shortened V by 3 bases and J by 0 bases, and 15 bases separated the two germline ends. This CDR3 has 16 amino acids. CDR1 and CDR2 (germline): SGHRS, YFSETQ. The CDR3 reads CASSSREGSLNTEAFF. In nucleotides, the CDR3 is TGCGCCAGCAGCTCTCGGGAGGGGTCATTGAACACTGAAGCTTTCTTT.

This rearrangement joins TRBV3-1 (or the pseudogene TRBV3-2) to TRBJ1-6; 8 bases map to TRBD1. The CDR3 is 14 residues long. The junction had 4 bases not matched to a gene; V was cut back by 2 bases and J by 10 bases. The V gene's germline CDR1 is LGHDT and CDR2 YNNKEL (reference sequence). Written as DNA, the CDR3 is TGTGCCAGCAGCCAAATGACAGGGGCCTCACCCCTCCACTTT. Residues: CASSQMTGASPLHF.

The V and J genes are TRBV7-2 and TRBJ1-1, with D possibly TRBD1 on 5 matching bases. V lost 2 bases to trimming and J lost 1 base, with 11 bases between them. The germline CDR1 and CDR2 sequences are SGHTA and FQGNSA. The CDR3 extends over 15 amino acids. CDR3 in DNA: TGTGCCAGCAGCTTAAGACCAGGGCAGAACACTGAAGCTTTCTTT. Its translation is CASSLRPGQNTEAFF.

V gene TRBV4-1 combines with J gene TRBJ1-5; 11 bases line up with TRBD1. The CDR3 is made up of 18 amino acids. V trimming: 2 bases; J trimming: 2 bases; junction bases outside the gene matches: 8. Germline V lookup: CDR1 MGHRA, CDR2 YSYEKL. The CDR3 coding sequence is TGCGCCAGCAGCCAACCAACGGACAGGGGGCAGGGCAATCAGCCCCAGCATTTT. Translated: CASSQPTDRGQGNQPQHF.